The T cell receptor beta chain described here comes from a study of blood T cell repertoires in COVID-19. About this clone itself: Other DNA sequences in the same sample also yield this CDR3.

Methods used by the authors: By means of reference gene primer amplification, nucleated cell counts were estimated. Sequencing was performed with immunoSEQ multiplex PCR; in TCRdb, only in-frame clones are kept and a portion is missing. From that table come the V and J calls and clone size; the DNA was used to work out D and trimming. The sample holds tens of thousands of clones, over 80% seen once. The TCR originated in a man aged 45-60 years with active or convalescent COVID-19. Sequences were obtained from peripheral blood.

The CDR3 is CASSLGQGNTGELFF. The CDR3 DNA reads TGCGCCAGCAGCTTAGGACAGGGTAACACCGGGGAGCTGTTTTTT. The chain combines TRBV5-1 with TRBJ2-2; 8 nucleotides match TRBD1. Germline V gives CDR1 SGHRS, CDR2 YFSETQ. The CDR3 extends over 15 amino acids. The V gene end was trimmed by 2 bases and the J gene end by 2 bases; junction bases not matched to a gene: 2.